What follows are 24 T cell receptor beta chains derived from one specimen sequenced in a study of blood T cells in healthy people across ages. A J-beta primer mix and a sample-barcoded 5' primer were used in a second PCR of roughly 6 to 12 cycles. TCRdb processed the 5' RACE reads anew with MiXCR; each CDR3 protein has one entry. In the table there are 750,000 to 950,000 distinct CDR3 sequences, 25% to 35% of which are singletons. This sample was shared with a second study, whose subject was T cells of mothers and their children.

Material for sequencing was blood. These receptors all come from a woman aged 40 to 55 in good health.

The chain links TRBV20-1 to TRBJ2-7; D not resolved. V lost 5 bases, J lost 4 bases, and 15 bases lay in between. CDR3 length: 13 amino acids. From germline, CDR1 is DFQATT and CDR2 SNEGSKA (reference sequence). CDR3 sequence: CSAFAVTKYEQYF. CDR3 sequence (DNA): TGCAGTGCTTTTGCGGTGACCAAATACGAGCAGTACTTC.

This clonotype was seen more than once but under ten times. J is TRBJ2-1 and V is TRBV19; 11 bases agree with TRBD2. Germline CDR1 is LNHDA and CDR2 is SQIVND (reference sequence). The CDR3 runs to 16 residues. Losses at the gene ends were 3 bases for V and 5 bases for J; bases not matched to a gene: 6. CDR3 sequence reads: CASSMLLAGANNEQFF. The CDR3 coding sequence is TGTGCCAGTAGTATGTTACTAGCGGGGGCGAACAATGAGCAGTTCTTC.

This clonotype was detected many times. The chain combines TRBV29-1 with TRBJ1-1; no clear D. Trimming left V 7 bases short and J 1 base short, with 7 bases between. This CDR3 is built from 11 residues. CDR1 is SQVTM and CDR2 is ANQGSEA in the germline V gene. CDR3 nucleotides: TGCAGCGCGGAAGAGAACACTGAAGCTTTCTTT. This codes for CSAEENTEAFF.

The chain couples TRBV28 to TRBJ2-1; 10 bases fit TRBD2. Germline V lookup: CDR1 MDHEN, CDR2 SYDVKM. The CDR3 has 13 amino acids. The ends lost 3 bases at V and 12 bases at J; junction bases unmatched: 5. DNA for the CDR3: TGTGCCAGCAGTTTGGACCAGCGGGGGGGGCAGTTCTTC. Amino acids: CASSLDQRGGQFF. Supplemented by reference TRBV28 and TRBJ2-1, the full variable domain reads DVKVTQSSRYLVKRTGEKVFLECVQDMDHENMFWYRQDPGLGLRLIYFSYDVKMKEKGDIPEGYSVSREKKERFSLILESASTNQTSMYLCASSLDQRGGQFFGPGTRLTVL.

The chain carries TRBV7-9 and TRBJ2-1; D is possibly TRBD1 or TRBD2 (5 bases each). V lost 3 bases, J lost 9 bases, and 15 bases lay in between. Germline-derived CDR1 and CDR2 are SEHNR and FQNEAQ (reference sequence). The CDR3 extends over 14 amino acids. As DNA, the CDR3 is TGTGCCAGCAGCTTTGGACCCGGGGACGGTGAGCAGTTCTTC. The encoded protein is CASSFGPGDGEQFF.

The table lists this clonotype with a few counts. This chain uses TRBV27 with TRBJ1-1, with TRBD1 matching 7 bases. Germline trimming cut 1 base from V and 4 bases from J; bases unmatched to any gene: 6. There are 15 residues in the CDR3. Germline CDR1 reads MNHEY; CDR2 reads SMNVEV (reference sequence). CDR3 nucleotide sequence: TGTGCCAGCAGTTTATTAATAGGGGGCCGCACTGAAGCTTTCTTT. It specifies CASSLLIGGRTEAFF.

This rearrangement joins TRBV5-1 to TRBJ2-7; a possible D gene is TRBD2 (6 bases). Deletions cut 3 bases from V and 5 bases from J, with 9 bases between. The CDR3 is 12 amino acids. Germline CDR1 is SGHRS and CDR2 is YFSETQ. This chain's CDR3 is CASSSSEHEQYF. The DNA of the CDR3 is TGCGCCAGCAGCTCTAGCGAGCACGAGCAGTACTTC. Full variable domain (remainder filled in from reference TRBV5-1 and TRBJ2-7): KAGVTQTPRYLIKTRGQQVTLSCSPISGHRSVSWYQQTPGQGLQFLFEYFSETQRNKGNFPGRFSGRQFSNSRSEMNVSTLELGDSALYLCASSSSEHEQYFGPGTRLTVT.

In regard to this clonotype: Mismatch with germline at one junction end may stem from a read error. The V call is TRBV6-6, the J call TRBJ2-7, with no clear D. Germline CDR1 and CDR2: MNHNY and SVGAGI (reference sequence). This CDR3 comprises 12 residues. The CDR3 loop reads CASSRLGYGQYF. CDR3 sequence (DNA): TGTGCCAGCTCAAGGCTGGGTTACGGGCAGTACTTC.

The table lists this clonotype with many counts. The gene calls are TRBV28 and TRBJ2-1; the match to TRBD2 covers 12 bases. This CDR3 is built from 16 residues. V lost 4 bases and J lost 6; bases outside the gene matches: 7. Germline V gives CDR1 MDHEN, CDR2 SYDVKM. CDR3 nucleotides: TGTGCCAGCAGTTCCACCCTAGCGGGGGGGCGCAATGAGCAGTTCTTC. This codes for CASSSTLAGGRNEQFF.

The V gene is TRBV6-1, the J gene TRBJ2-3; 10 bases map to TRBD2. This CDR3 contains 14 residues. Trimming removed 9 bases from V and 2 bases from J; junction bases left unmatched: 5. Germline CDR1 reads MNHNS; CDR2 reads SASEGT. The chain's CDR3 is CASFSGGYTDTQYF. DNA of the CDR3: TGTGCCAGTTTTAGCGGGGGGTACACAGATACGCAGTATTTT.

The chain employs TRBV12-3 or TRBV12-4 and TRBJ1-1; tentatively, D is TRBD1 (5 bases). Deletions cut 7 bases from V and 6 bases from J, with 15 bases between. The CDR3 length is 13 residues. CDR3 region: CASTVGRAAEAFF. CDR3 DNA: TGTGCCAGCACCGTTGGCAGGGCCGCTGAAGCTTTCTTT.

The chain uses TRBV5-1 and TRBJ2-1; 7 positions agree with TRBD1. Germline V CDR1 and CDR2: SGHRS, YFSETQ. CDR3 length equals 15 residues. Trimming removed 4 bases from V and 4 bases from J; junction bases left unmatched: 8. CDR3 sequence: CASSPQGEIYNEQFF. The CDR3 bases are TGCGCCAGCAGCCCCCAGGGGGAGATTTACAATGAGCAGTTCTTC.

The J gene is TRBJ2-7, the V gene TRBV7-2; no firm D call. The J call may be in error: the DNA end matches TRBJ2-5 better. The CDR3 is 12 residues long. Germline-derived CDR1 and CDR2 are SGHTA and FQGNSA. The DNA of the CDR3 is TGTGCCAGCAGCCCCATCTCCGGGACCCAGTACTTC. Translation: CASSPISGTQYF.

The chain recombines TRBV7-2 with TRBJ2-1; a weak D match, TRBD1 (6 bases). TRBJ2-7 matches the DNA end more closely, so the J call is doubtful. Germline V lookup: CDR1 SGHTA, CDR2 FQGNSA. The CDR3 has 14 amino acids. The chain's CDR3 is CASSDRTGYNEQYF. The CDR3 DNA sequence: TGTGCCAGCAGCGACAGAACAGGGTACAATGAGCAGTACTTC.

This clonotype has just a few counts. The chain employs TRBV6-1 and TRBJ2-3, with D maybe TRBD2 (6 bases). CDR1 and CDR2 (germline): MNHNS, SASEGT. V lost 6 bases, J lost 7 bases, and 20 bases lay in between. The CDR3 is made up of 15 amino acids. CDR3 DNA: TGTGCCAGCAGCGAACTGGGGGGTGGCACTCATACGCAGTATTTT. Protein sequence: CASSELGGGTHTQYF.

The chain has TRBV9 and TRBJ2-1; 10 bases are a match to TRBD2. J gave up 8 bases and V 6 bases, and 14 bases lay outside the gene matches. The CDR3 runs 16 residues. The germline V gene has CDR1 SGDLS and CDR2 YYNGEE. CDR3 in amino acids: CASTKGSGGTGDEQFF. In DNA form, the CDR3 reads TGTGCCAGCACCAAGGGTAGCGGGGGGACCGGAGATGAGCAGTTCTTC.

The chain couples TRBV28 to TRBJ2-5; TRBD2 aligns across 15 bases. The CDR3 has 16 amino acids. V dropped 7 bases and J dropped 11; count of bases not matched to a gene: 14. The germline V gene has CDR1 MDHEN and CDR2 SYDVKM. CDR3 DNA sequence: TGTGCCAGCATTCATTATGGGACTAGCGGGGGGAATGAGCAGTACTTC. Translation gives CASIHYGTSGGNEQYF.

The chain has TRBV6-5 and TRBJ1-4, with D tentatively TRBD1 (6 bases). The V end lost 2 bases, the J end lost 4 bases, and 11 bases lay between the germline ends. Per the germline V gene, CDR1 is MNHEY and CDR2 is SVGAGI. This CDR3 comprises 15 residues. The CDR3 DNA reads TGTGCCAGCAGTTACGCGGGGGCGGGTAATGAAAAACTGTTTTTT. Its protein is CASSYAGAGNEKLFF.

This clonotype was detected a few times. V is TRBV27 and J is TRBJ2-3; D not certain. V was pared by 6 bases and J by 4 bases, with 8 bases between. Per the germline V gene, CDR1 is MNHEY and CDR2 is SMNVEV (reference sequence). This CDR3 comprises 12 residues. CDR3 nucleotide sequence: TGTGCCAGCAGGCCACGGGCAGATACGCAGTATTTT. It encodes CASRPRADTQYF.

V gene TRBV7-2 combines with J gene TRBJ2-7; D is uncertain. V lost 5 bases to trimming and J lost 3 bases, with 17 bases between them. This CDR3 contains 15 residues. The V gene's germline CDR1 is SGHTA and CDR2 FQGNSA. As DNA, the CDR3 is TGTGCCAGCAGCCCCGTACTGGGGTTGGACTACGAGCAGTACTTC. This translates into CASSPVLGLDYEQYF.

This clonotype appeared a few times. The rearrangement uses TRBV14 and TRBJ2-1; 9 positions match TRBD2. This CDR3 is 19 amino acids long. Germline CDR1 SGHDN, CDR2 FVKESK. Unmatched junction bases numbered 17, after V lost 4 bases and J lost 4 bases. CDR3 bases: TGTGCCAGCAGCCCTACGGTAGCGGGGGAAGGTCCTTTTTACAATGAGCAGTTCTTC. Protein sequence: CASSPTVAGEGPFYNEQFF.

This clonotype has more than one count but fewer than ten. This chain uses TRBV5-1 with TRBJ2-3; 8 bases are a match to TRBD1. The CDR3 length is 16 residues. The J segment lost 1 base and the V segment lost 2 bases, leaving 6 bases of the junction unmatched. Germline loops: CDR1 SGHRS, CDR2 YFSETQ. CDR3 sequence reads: CASSLENRGGTDTQYF. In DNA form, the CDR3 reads TGCGCCAGCAGCTTAGAAAACAGGGGGGGCACAGATACGCAGTATTTT. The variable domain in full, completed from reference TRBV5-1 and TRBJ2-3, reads KAGVTQTPRYLIKTRGQQVTLSCSPISGHRSVSWYQQTPGQGLQFLFEYFSETQRNKGNFPGRFSGRQFSNSRSEMNVSTLELGDSALYLCASSLENRGGTDTQYFGPGTRLTVL.

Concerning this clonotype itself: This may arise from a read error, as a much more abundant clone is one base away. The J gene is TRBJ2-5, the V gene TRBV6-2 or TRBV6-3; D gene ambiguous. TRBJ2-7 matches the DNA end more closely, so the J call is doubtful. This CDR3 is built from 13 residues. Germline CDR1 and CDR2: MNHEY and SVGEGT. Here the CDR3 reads CASRYSAGYEQYF. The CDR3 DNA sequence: TGTGCCAGCAGGTACTCCGCCGGCTACGAGCAGTACTTC.

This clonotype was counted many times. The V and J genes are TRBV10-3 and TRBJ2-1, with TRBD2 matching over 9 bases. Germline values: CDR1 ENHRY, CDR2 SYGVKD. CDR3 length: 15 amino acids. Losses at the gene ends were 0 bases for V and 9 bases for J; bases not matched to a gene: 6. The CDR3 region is CAISESGGGAGEQFF. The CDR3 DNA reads TGTGCCATCAGTGAGTCTGGCGGGGGGGCCGGTGAGCAGTTCTTC.